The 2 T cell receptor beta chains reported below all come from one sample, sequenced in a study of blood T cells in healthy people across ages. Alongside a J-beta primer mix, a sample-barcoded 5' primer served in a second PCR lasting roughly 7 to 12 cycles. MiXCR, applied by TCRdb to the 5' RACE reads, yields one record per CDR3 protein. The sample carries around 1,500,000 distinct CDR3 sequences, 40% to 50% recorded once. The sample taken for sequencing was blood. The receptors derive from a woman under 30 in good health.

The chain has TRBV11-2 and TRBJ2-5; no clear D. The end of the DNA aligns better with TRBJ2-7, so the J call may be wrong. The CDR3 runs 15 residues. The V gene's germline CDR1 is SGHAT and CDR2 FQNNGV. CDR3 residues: CASSLDLDPGYEQYF. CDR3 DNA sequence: TGTGCCAGCAGCTTAGATCTGGACCCGGGCTACGAGCAGTACTTC.

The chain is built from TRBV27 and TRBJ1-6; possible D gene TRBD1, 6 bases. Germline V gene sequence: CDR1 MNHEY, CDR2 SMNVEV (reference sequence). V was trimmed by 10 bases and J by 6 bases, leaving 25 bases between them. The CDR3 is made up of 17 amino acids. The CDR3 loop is CATTNPQQGSVNSPLHF. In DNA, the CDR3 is TGTGCCACCACCAACCCCCAACAGGGATCTGTTAATTCACCCCTCCACTTT.